These 8 T cell receptor beta chains were all obtained from the same sample, sequenced in a study of identical twins. MiXCR, run by TCRdb on the 5' RACE reads, gives a single entry per CDR3 protein. The table has around 680,000 distinct CDR3 sequences, 8.6% seen once. These data also featured in a second study, about yellow fever vaccine responses in identical twins.

Input material: PBMCs. The source is a woman aged 18-29 years in good health.

There are a few counts of this clonotype. The V and J genes are TRBV27 and TRBJ2-2; 10 bases align to TRBD2. This CDR3 region has 16 residues. The V gene end was trimmed by 2 bases and the J gene end by 3 bases; junction bases not matched to a gene: 3. Germline CDR1 and CDR2: MNHEY and SMNVEV (reference sequence). The CDR3: CASSLGLAVDTGELFF. Written as DNA, the CDR3 is TGTGCCAGCAGTTTAGGACTAGCGGTCGACACCGGGGAGCTGTTTTTT.

The rearrangement joins TRBV27 to TRBJ2-1; D is possibly TRBD2 (5 bases). The CDR3 sequence is 19 residues long. Germline-derived CDR1 and CDR2 are MNHEY and SMNVEV (reference sequence). With 0 bases removed from V and 0 bases from J, the gap between germline ends came to 18 bases. CDR3 nucleotides: TGTGCCAGCAGTTTATCTGCCTACTCTTCTAGCAGCTCCTACAATGAGCAGTTCTTC. Amino acid sequence: CASSLSAYSSSSSYNEQFF.

The gene calls are TRBV10-3 and TRBJ2-5; D unresolved. Trimming took 2 bases from V and 4 from J, leaving 17 bases between them. The CDR3 runs to 16 residues. Germline V gene sequence: CDR1 ENHRY, CDR2 SYGVKD. CDR3 DNA sequence: TGTGCCATCAGTGAGGAAGGTCGGCGCCATCCAGAGACCCAGTACTTC. The encoded protein is CAISEEGRRHPETQYF.

This clonotype was seen a few times. The chain carries TRBV27 and TRBJ1-1; maybe TRBD1 (5 bases). The V end was cut by 7 bases, the J end by 0 bases, with 9 bases between. The CDR3 sequence is 13 residues long. Germline V gene sequence: CDR1 MNHEY, CDR2 SMNVEV (reference sequence). The chain's CDR3 is CASIRQLNTEAFF. For the CDR3, the DNA is TGTGCCAGCATTCGACAGCTGAACACTGAAGCTTTCTTT.

About this clonotype: It may be a read error: a sequence one base away is much more abundant. The chain employs TRBV12-3 or TRBV12-4 and TRBJ2-4, with TRBD1 matching 9 bases. With 5 bases clipped from V and 12 bases from J, the junction kept 17 bases outside the gene matches. CDR3 length equals 16 residues. Here the CDR3 reads CASSNPGTGRPYTQYF. The CDR3 DNA reads TGTGCCAGCAGTAACCCCGGGACAGGGCGCCCCTACACTCAGTACTTC.

This clonotype was seen more than once but under ten times. Here the CDR3 DNA reads TGTGCCAGCAGCCCTAGGGTAGCCGGGACTAGCGGGAGGGAGGATGGAACCGGGGAGCTGTTTTTT. Encoded protein: CASSPRVAGTSGREDGTGELFF. The chain is built from TRBV4-2 and TRBJ2-2, with 16 bases lining up with TRBD2. The germline V gene encodes CDR1 LGHNA and CDR2 YNFKEQ. V was clipped by 4 bases and J by 5 bases; unmatched bases: 19. CDR3 size: 22 residues.

The chain carries TRBV11-2 and TRBJ2-2, with D perhaps given as TRBD1 or TRBD2 (6 bases each). Germline lookup yields CDR1 SGHAT and CDR2 FQNNGV. The CDR3 runs to 19 residues. V was shortened by 5 bases and J by 1 base, with 23 bases between the two germline ends. The CDR3 sequence: CASSPHRGGGRGNTGELFF. CDR3 sequence (DNA): TGTGCCAGCAGCCCCCATCGTGGAGGGGGTAGAGGGAACACCGGGGAGCTGTTTTTT.

The sample holds a few counts of this clonotype. The genes are TRBV24-1 and TRBJ2-2; 9 bases agree with TRBD2. The CDR3 is made up of 19 amino acids. After removal of 2 bases from V and 6 bases from J, the junction contained 15 bases not matched to a gene. Germline values: CDR1 KGHDR, CDR2 SFDVKD. CDR3 nucleotide sequence: TGTGCCACCAGTGATTCCGCCCGGGGGCGGGGGGGTCAATCCGGGGAGCTGTTTTTT. Amino acids: CATSDSARGRGGQSGELFF.